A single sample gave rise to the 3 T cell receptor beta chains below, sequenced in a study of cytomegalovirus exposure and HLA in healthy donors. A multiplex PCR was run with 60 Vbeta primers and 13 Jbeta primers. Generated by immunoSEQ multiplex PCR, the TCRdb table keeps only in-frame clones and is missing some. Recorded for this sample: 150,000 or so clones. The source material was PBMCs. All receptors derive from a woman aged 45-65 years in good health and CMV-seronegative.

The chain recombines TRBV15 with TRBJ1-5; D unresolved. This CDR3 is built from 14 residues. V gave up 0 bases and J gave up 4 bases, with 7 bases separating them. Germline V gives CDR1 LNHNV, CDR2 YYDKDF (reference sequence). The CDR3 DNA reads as TGTGCCACCAGCAGAGATCTGAGGAATCAGCCCCAGCATTTT. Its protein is CATSRDLRNQPQHF. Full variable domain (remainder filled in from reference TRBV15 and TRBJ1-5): DAMVIQNPRYQVTQFGKPVTLSCSQTLNHNVMYWYQQKSSQAPKLLFHYYDKDFNNEADTPDNFQSRRPNTSFCFLDIRSPGLGDTAMYLCATSRDLRNQPQHFGDGTRLSIL.

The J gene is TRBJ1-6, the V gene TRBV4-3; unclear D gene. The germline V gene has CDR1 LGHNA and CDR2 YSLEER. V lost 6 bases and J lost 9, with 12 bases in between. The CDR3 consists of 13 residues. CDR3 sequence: CASSNVRFSPLHF. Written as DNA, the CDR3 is TGCGCCAGCAGTAATGTCAGGTTTTCACCCCTCCACTTT.

The CDR3 protein is CASSQGNTGELFF. The DNA for the CDR3 is TGTGCCAGCAGCCAGGGGAACACCGGGGAGCTGTTTTTT. V gene TRBV11-1 combines with J gene TRBJ2-2; D perhaps matches TRBD1 (5 bases). The CDR3 extends over 13 amino acids. Trimming removed 5 bases at V and 1 base at J, with 5 bases between. Germline V gene sequence: CDR1 SGHAT, CDR2 FQDESV (reference sequence).